Listed here is a single TCR beta chain. Its antigen is as yet unknown. General study results and limits: Greatest tumor Treg TCR overlap was with tumor naive CD4+ cells. In terms of TCR gene usage, tumor memory CD4+ T cells clustered together with blood and lymph node memory CD4+ cells, as well as with lymph node naive CD4+ cells. The larger-cohort validation was restricted to a single TCR beta V-J rearrangement rather than whole repertoires.

Constant-region reverse primers amplified full-length variable regions, followed by semi-nested Nested Universal Primer A PCR. TCRdb re-called the 5' RACE reads with MiXCR, one entry per CDR3 protein. The data contain about 42,000 distinct CDR3 sequences, under 25% of them singletons. Cells sorted as Tregs were CD4+, CD25+ and CD127-/low. This CDR3 has 15 amino acids. The V and J ends lost 6 bases and 5 bases, in that order; junction bases with no gene match: 7. This TCR was recovered from a female donor with breast cancer. J is TRBJ2-5 and V is TRBV12-3 or TRBV12-4, with 12 bases lining up with TRBD2. The source material was Tregs sorted from blood. This CDR3 reads CASSSELAGGETQYF. DNA for the CDR3: TGTGCCAGCAGCTCCGAACTAGCGGGAGGCGAGACCCAGTACTTC.